This T cell receptor (beta chain) was obtained from a study of T cell responses to AZD1222 COVID-19 vaccine (dated by TCRdb to the early 2020s). For context, the study as a whole: AZD1222 recipients whose second dose came at about 4 weeks and those whose second dose came at about 12 weeks were combined into one group, since spike-specific TCR depth and breadth did not differ between the two schedules. TCR sequencing covered about 230 trial participants: some 210 given two doses of AZD1222 and approximately 26 given two doses of MenACWY control vaccine. Enrollment into the trials was organized by age into subgroups of 18-55, 56-69 and 70-plus years, and those subgroups contained roughly 150, 30 and 60 TCR-sequenced participants, respectively. What the authors observed across the whole study: Only 5 to 7 AZD1222 recipients were SARS-CoV-2 seropositive at baseline, limiting conclusions about previously exposed vaccinees. Participants were mostly white British, with more females than males. The authors suggested clonal diversity may have been underestimated. Reportedly, close to half of the unique spike-specific TCRs recognized epitopes lying outside the regions that are mutated in the B.1.351 and B.1.1.7 variants. The whole spike protein was spanned by vaccine-associated CD4 TCRs, and dominant responses were seen in regions 160-218 and 743-854. The 56-69-year group was small, and its depth increase did not reach significance, likely because of low power. After two AZD1222 doses, spike-specific TCR breadth and depth were significantly higher than at day 0 and than in MenACWY recipients. Because no day 14 peak-response samples were available, repertoires were characterized only after the peak T cell response.

The CDR3 regions of human TCRbeta chains were subjected to immunosequencing. As for the original processing: TCRs in the repertoires were compared against a reference library of SARS-CoV-2-specific TCRs that had been generated with the MIRA antigen-specificity platform. Breadth was defined as the fraction of unique TCRs that were SARS-CoV-2-associated. Depth was defined as the fraction of total T cells that were SARS-CoV-2-associated. Using the MIRA data, each spike-specific TCR was mapped to the spike region that the TCR reacts to and placed in a CD4 or CD8 class. Log10-transformed breadth and depth values were compared by one-way ANOVA with Sidak's multiple comparisons tests. This immuneACCESS table, as held by TCRdb, lists in-frame sequences with V and J called but not all clones. Of the missing ones, under half trace to an unresolved V gene in checked studies; the others have no known cause. For V, J and clone size, that table is used; D and trimming come from the DNA. The table for this sample lists more than 150,000 clones; about 86% of them were counted only once. Clones ranked in the top ten supply 0.49% of the sample.

According to the study, the label for this sample's time point signals: baseline before first vaccination. Vaccinee samples were obtained from the UK trials COV001 and COV002, which included a single-blind randomized controlled phase 2/3 trial of AZD1222 (ChAdOx1 nCoV-19) in healthy adults. For TCRbeta chain sequencing, PBMC samples from trial participants were taken at day 0 and at day 28 after the second dose. As to this clone: Its antigen remains unidentified. One base away there is no much larger clone; base qualities are not given.

CDR3 length: 17 amino acids, cysteine to phenylalanine. Only the CDR3 DNA stays, 51 bases, in frame from base 1. The germline V gene encodes CDR1 LNHNV and CDR2 YYDKDF (reference sequence). The germline ends are 16 bases apart after V is trimmed by 1 base and J by 0 bases. The sample in question was peripheral blood, obtained on day 0 of AZD1222 vaccination. The rearrangement combines TRBV15 with TRBJ2-7; tentative D gene TRBD1, with 6 bases matching. The TCR comes from an adult in good health. The DNA is as follows: TGTGCCACCAGCAGAGCGGTCGTCAGGGGCTACTCCTACGAGCAGTACTTC. Translation gives CATSRAVVRGYSYEQYF. The full variable domain, with segments outside the CDR3 supplied by the reference TRBV15 and TRBJ2-7 proteins, appears as DAMVIQNPRYQVTQFGKPVTLSCSQTLNHNVMYWYQQKSSQAPKLLFHYYDKDFNNEADTPDNFQSRRPNTSFCFLDIRSPGLGDTAMYLCATSRAVVRGYSYEQYFGPGTRLTVT.